This TCR beta chain derives from a study of T cells in Graves' hyperthyroidism and ophthalmopathy. Thyroid ultrasound and orbital computed tomography, with clinical symptoms and serum thyroxine and TRAb, informed diagnoses. This sample holds PBMCs from 10 ml fresh peripheral blood. Amplification yielded TCR beta CDR3 regions, with RNA transcripts as the source. The HTBI primer set was used in a first-round RT-PCR of the TCR CDR3. MiXCR was run by TCRdb on the multiplex PCR reads, yielding one entry per CDR3 protein. The sample holds 280,000 or so distinct CDR3 sequences, 25% to 30% seen once. This clonotype showed up many times. The clonotype comes from a man aged 40-49 years with Graves' hyperthyroidism that later progressed to Graves' ophthalmopathy. Input material: blood.

CDR3 sequence (DNA): TGTGCCAGCAGACCCCGGGGCAATCAGCCCCAGCATTTT. Its translation: CASRPRGNQPQHF. The rearrangement joins TRBV2 to TRBJ1-5; D gene unclear. Germline V lookup: CDR1 SNHLY, CDR2 FYNNEI. This CDR3 region has 13 residues. V lost 6 bases to trimming and J lost 2 bases, with 8 bases between them.